A selection of T cell receptor beta chains follows, all from one sample in a study of cytomegalovirus exposure and HLA in healthy donors. Only in-frame clones appear in the TCRdb table, and some are missing; sequencing was by immunoSEQ multiplex PCR. This sample has 110,000 or so clones; 76% occur once, and the top ten carry around 8.5%. The sample taken for sequencing was PBMCs. The receptors here all came from a man between 35 and 55 years old in good health and CMV-seropositive. Each CDR3 is given with its conserved first and last residue. A D gene is named only where the DNA matches it firmly. Size is omitted from some rows. Given values are once, few, many or a class for expanded clones.

cdr3_length: 14; j_call: TRBJ2-7; v_call: TRBV5-1; clone_size: -; d_call: -; cdr3_nt: TGCGCCAGCAGCTTGACAGGTAGTTCCTACGAGCAGTACTTC; cdr3_aa: CASSLTGSSYEQYF
cdr3_length: 16; j_call: TRBJ2-7; v_call: TRBV10-2; clone_size: -; d_call: TRBD2; cdr3_nt: TGCGCCAGCATCAGCTCGACTAGCGGGGGCACCTACGAGCAGTACTTC; cdr3_aa: CASISSTSGGTYEQYF
cdr3_length: 15; j_call: TRBJ1-5; v_call: TRBV10-3; clone_size: -; d_call: TRBD1; cdr3_nt: TGTGCCATCAGTGAAGGGGGGACAGGGAGTCAGCCCCAGCATTTT; cdr3_aa: CAISEGGTGSQPQHF
cdr3_length: 14; j_call: TRBJ1-6; v_call: TRBV19; clone_size: -; d_call: TRBD1; cdr3_nt: TGTGCCACTTCGGACAGGAGCAAAGGTTCACCCCTCCACTTT; cdr3_aa: CATSDRSKGSPLHF
cdr3_length: 19; j_call: TRBJ2-7; v_call: TRBV11-3; clone_size: -; d_call: TRBD2; cdr3_nt: TGTGCCAGCAGCCTAATGCGTGGGACTAGCGGGAGGGGGCTCTACGAGCAGTACTTC; cdr3_aa: CASSLMRGTSGRGLYEQYF
cdr3_length: 14; j_call: TRBJ2-3; v_call: TRBV9; clone_size: -; d_call: TRBD2; cdr3_nt: TGTGCCAGCAGTGCCCAACTAGCGACAGATACGCAGTATTTT; cdr3_aa: CASSAQLATDTQYF
cdr3_length: 17; j_call: TRBJ1-4; v_call: TRBV4-2; clone_size: few; d_call: TRBD1; cdr3_nt: TGTGCCAGCAGCCATTACGGACAGGGGGAAACCAATGAAAAACTGTTTTTT; cdr3_aa: CASSHYGQGETNEKLFF
cdr3_length: 12; j_call: TRBJ1-1; v_call: TRBV5-8; clone_size: -; d_call: -; cdr3_nt: TGTGCCAGCAGCTTGGGCAGGAAGTCGGCTTTCTTT; cdr3_aa: CASSLGRKSAFF
cdr3_length: 15; j_call: TRBJ2-7; v_call: TRBV7-9; clone_size: few; d_call: TRBD2; cdr3_nt: TGTGCCAGCAGCTCTAAGCGGGGGACCTCCTACGAGCAGTACTTC; cdr3_aa: CASSSKRGTSYEQYF
cdr3_length: 14; j_call: TRBJ2-7; v_call: TRBV28; clone_size: -; d_call: TRBD1; cdr3_nt: TGTGCCAGCAGCTTCACTAACAGGGGCTACGAGCAGTACTTC; cdr3_aa: CASSFTNRGYEQYF
cdr3_length: 13; j_call: TRBJ2-7; v_call: TRBV11-2; clone_size: -; d_call: -; cdr3_nt: TGTGCCAGCAGCCCGGGGGACGACTACGAGCAGTACTTC; cdr3_aa: CASSPGDDYEQYF
cdr3_length: 15; j_call: TRBJ2-1; v_call: TRBV10-1; clone_size: -; d_call: -; cdr3_nt: TGCGCCAGCAGTGAACGGCGGGGCCTTAACAATGAGCAGTTCTTC; cdr3_aa: CASSERRGLNNEQFF
cdr3_length: 15; j_call: TRBJ2-2; v_call: TRBV19; clone_size: -; d_call: TRBD1; cdr3_nt: TGTGCCAGTAGTAGATTACAGGGGGCGAACGGGGAGCTGTTTTTT; cdr3_aa: CASSRLQGANGELFF
cdr3_length: 12; j_call: TRBJ2-7; v_call: TRBV19; clone_size: -; d_call: -; cdr3_nt: TGTGCCAGTAGTGAGGGTTGGGGCGAGCAGTACTTC; cdr3_aa: CASSEGWGEQYF
cdr3_length: 12; j_call: TRBJ2-2; v_call: TRBV9; clone_size: -; d_call: -; cdr3_nt: TGTGCCAGCAGCAAGGGGGCCGGGGAGCTGTTTTTT; cdr3_aa: CASSKGAGELFF
cdr3_length: 15; j_call: TRBJ2-4; v_call: TRBV5-4; clone_size: -; d_call: -; cdr3_nt: TGTGCCAGCAGCTCGGGGGTTAGGGAAGGAAACAGTCAGTACTTC; cdr3_aa: CASSSGVREGNSQYF
cdr3_length: 15; j_call: TRBJ2-7; v_call: TRBV18; clone_size: -; d_call: -; cdr3_nt: TGTGCCAGCTCACCTCTGGCAGGCACCTCCTACGAGCAGTACTTC; cdr3_aa: CASSPLAGTSYEQYF
cdr3_length: 15; j_call: TRBJ2-3; v_call: TRBV4-2; clone_size: -; d_call: -; cdr3_nt: TGTGCCAGCAGCCAAAGATTCGGGTACACAGATACGCAGTATTTT; cdr3_aa: CASSQRFGYTDTQYF
cdr3_length: 13; j_call: TRBJ2-1; v_call: TRBV7-9; clone_size: -; d_call: -; cdr3_nt: TGTGCCAGCAGCTTAGGGCTTTACAATGAGCAGTTCTTC; cdr3_aa: CASSLGLYNEQFF
cdr3_length: 14; j_call: TRBJ2-5; v_call: TRBV9; clone_size: -; d_call: -; cdr3_nt: TGTGCCAGCAGCGTAGGTGGGGCAGAAGAGACCCAGTACTTC; cdr3_aa: CASSVGGAEETQYF
cdr3_length: 15; j_call: TRBJ2-1; v_call: TRBV7-2; clone_size: -; d_call: -; cdr3_nt: TGTGCCAGCAGCTTAAGGGGGGGCGGGAACAATGAGCAGTTCTTC; cdr3_aa: CASSLRGGGNNEQFF
cdr3_length: 15; j_call: TRBJ2-2; v_call: TRBV9; clone_size: -; d_call: TRBD2; cdr3_nt: TGTGCCAGCAGCGTAGGGCCCCGGGGGGCCGGGGAGCTGTTTTTT; cdr3_aa: CASSVGPRGAGELFF
cdr3_length: 14; j_call: TRBJ2-5; v_call: TRBV10-1; clone_size: -; d_call: -; cdr3_nt: TGCGCCAGCAGTGGAGGGAACCCGGGAGAGACCCAGTACTTC; cdr3_aa: CASSGGNPGETQYF
cdr3_length: 14; j_call: TRBJ1-5; v_call: TRBV30; clone_size: -; d_call: TRBD1; cdr3_nt: TGTGCCTGGGATACAGGGGACGGCAATCAGCCCCAGCATTTT; cdr3_aa: CAWDTGDGNQPQHF
cdr3_length: 16; j_call: TRBJ2-7; v_call: TRBV4-2; clone_size: few; d_call: -; cdr3_nt: TGTGCCAGCAGCCAAGAATACAGGGCCCCCTCCTACGAGCAGTACTTC; cdr3_aa: CASSQEYRAPSYEQYF
cdr3_length: 14; j_call: TRBJ2-7; v_call: TRBV30; clone_size: -; d_call: -; cdr3_nt: TGTGCCTGGATACCAGGGGTCCGGGGCTACGAGCAGTACTTC; cdr3_aa: CAWIPGVRGYEQYF
cdr3_length: 15; j_call: TRBJ2-7; v_call: TRBV7-8; clone_size: -; d_call: TRBD1; cdr3_nt: TGTGCCAGCAGCTTATCCGGGACAGGGACCTACGAGCAGTACTTC; cdr3_aa: CASSLSGTGTYEQYF
cdr3_length: 15; j_call: TRBJ1-5; v_call: TRBV4-2; clone_size: -; d_call: -; cdr3_nt: TGTGCCAGCAGCCCCACCGTGGCCAGCAATCAGCCCCAGCATTTT; cdr3_aa: CASSPTVASNQPQHF
cdr3_length: 12; j_call: TRBJ1-2; v_call: TRBV10-3; clone_size: -; d_call: -; cdr3_nt: TGTGCCATCAATAGGGACAACGATGGCTACACCTTC; cdr3_aa: CAINRDNDGYTF
cdr3_length: 17; j_call: TRBJ2-1; v_call: TRBV7-9; clone_size: -; d_call: -; cdr3_nt: TGTTCCAGCAGCTTAGGCCACAGCCCCCGGTCCTACAATGAGCAGTTCTTC; cdr3_aa: CSSSLGHSPRSYNEQFF
cdr3_length: 14; j_call: TRBJ1-2; v_call: TRBV9; clone_size: -; d_call: -; cdr3_nt: TGTGCCAGCAGCGTGTTCGACAGACTCTATGGCTACACCTTC; cdr3_aa: CASSVFDRLYGYTF
cdr3_length: 14; j_call: TRBJ1-2; v_call: TRBV7-8; clone_size: -; d_call: TRBD1; cdr3_nt: TGTGCCAGCAGCCCCCTGACAGGGAACTATGGCTACACCTTC; cdr3_aa: CASSPLTGNYGYTF
cdr3_length: 12; j_call: TRBJ1-6; v_call: TRBV12-5; clone_size: -; d_call: TRBD1; cdr3_nt: TGTGCTAGTGGCGGCGGGACAGTCCAACTCCACTTT; cdr3_aa: CASGGGTVQLHF
cdr3_length: 15; j_call: TRBJ2-3; v_call: TRBV7-9; clone_size: few; d_call: TRBD2; cdr3_nt: TGTGCCAGCAGCCGGACTAGCGGGGCCACAGATACGCAGTATTTT; cdr3_aa: CASSRTSGATDTQYF
cdr3_length: 14; j_call: TRBJ1-3; v_call: TRBV5-6; clone_size: few; d_call: -; cdr3_nt: TGTGCCAGCAGCTTGGCAGGGGTCGGAAACACCATATATTTT; cdr3_aa: CASSLAGVGNTIYF
cdr3_length: 14; j_call: TRBJ2-7; v_call: TRBV28; clone_size: few; d_call: -; cdr3_nt: TGTGCCAGCAGTTTATCGGGAAGGGCCTACGAGCAGTACTTC; cdr3_aa: CASSLSGRAYEQYF
cdr3_length: 13; j_call: TRBJ2-1; v_call: TRBV6-5; clone_size: -; d_call: -; cdr3_nt: TGTGCCAGCACGGGGGTCTGGCCGAATGAGCAGTTCTTC; cdr3_aa: CASTGVWPNEQFF
cdr3_length: 15; j_call: TRBJ1-6; v_call: TRBV6-1; clone_size: -; d_call: TRBD1; cdr3_nt: TGTGCCAGCAATATCCAGGGGGCAGGAAATTCACCCCTCCACTTT; cdr3_aa: CASNIQGAGNSPLHF
cdr3_length: 16; j_call: TRBJ2-1; v_call: TRBV27; clone_size: -; d_call: TRBD1; cdr3_nt: TGTGCCAGCAGTTTATATGGGACAGGGGCCTACAATGAGCAGTTCTTC; cdr3_aa: CASSLYGTGAYNEQFF
cdr3_length: 13; j_call: TRBJ2-7; v_call: TRBV9; clone_size: once; d_call: TRBD1; cdr3_nt: TGTGCCAGCAGCGAGGGGGCGGCCTACGAGCAGTACTTC; cdr3_aa: CASSEGAAYEQYF
cdr3_length: 11; j_call: TRBJ2-7; v_call: TRBV4-3; clone_size: -; d_call: -; cdr3_nt: TGCGCCAGCAGCCAAGTCGGGGGTAGGCACTTC; cdr3_aa: CASSQVGGRHF
cdr3_length: 15; j_call: TRBJ1-2; v_call: TRBV4-3; clone_size: -; d_call: -; cdr3_nt: TGCGCCAGCAGCCAAACGAGGGGTAGCGGCTATGGCTACACCTTC; cdr3_aa: CASSQTRGSGYGYTF
cdr3_length: 15; j_call: TRBJ1-1; v_call: TRBV4-1; clone_size: -; d_call: TRBD1; cdr3_nt: TGCGCCAGCAGCCCCGACAGGGGGATGAACACTGAAGCTTTCTTT; cdr3_aa: CASSPDRGMNTEAFF
cdr3_length: 14; j_call: TRBJ1-1; v_call: TRBV5-1; clone_size: once; d_call: TRBD1; cdr3_nt: TGCGCCAGCAGCCCCGGGACAGGGAACACTGAAGCTTTCTTT; cdr3_aa: CASSPGTGNTEAFF
cdr3_length: 12; j_call: TRBJ2-3; v_call: TRBV7-3; clone_size: -; d_call: -; cdr3_nt: TGTGCCAGCACCCCCCCCGCAGATACGCAGTATTTT; cdr3_aa: CASTPPADTQYF
cdr3_length: 14; j_call: TRBJ1-3; v_call: TRBV7-8; clone_size: once; d_call: -; cdr3_nt: TGTGCCAGCAGCTTGATGGGGCCGGGAAACACCATATATTTT; cdr3_aa: CASSLMGPGNTIYF
cdr3_length: 14; j_call: TRBJ2-3; v_call: TRBV6-6; clone_size: -; d_call: -; cdr3_nt: TGTGCCAGCAGTTATGTGGGGGCAGGAGATACGCAGTATTTT; cdr3_aa: CASSYVGAGDTQYF
cdr3_length: 16; j_call: TRBJ2-3; v_call: TRBV5-6; clone_size: -; d_call: TRBD2; cdr3_nt: TGTGCCAGCAGCGGGGGACTAGCGGGACCCCCCGGGACGCAGTATTTT; cdr3_aa: CASSGGLAGPPGTQYF
cdr3_length: 15; j_call: TRBJ1-2; v_call: TRBV18; clone_size: -; d_call: TRBD1; cdr3_nt: TGTGCCAGCTCACCAGGACAGGGGTCTAACTATGGCTACACCTTC; cdr3_aa: CASSPGQGSNYGYTF
cdr3_length: 13; j_call: TRBJ2-7; v_call: TRBV9; clone_size: -; d_call: -; cdr3_nt: TGTGCCAGCAGCGTAGCAGGGTCGTACGAGCAGTACTTC; cdr3_aa: CASSVAGSYEQYF